A selection of T cell receptor beta chains follows, all from one sample in a study of T cell repertoires in cytomegalovirus infection. No antigen has been identified for these receptors. TCRdb re-derived calls from the reads in MiXCR, one entry per CDR3 protein. Of approximately 120,000 distinct CDR3 sequences in the sample, less than 30% are singletons; the top ten hold 81%. Sequences were derived from CD8+ T cells from cultured PBMCs, sampled from culture after CMV antigen stimulation. These receptors were taken from a human donor in good health (CMV status not recorded). Some clones in this sample may be carry-over from other donors' samples. The CDR3 runs from the conserved cysteine through the conserved F or W. Fields, in order: clone size, J gene, CDR3 length, V gene, CDR3 protein. Clone sizes are given selectively: once, few, many, or a class where the clone is expanded.

NA | TRBJ1-5 | 19 | TRBV5-6 | CASSATLGRTFLGEQPQHF
once | TRBJ2-7 | 15 | TRBV12-3/TRBV12-4 | CASSFGQGDWDEQYF
few | TRBJ1-2 | 15 | TRBV5-4 | CASSLDRGQRYGYTF
many | TRBJ1-5 | 17 | TRBV7-2 | CASSRSGNPYSNQPQHF
NA | TRBJ1-5 | 15 | TRBV20-1 | CSAVHPGRPNQPQHF
NA | TRBJ1-2 | 14 | TRBV28 | CASRSTGGTYGYTF
many | TRBJ2-3 | 16 | TRBV7-6 | CASSPGLAGGTDTQYF
many | TRBJ2-1 | 15 | TRBV7-6 | CASSWTSGSPNEQFF
NA | TRBJ2-5 | 16 | TRBV13 | CASSLVQRGVRETQYF
NA | TRBJ2-7 | 14 | TRBV5-6 | CASSLKGVTYEQYF
few | TRBJ1-2 | 14 | TRBV11-3 | CASSGGGLSCGYTF
few | TRBJ1-1 | 18 | TRBV4-1 | CASSRVLQGGGTSTEAFF
NA | TRBJ2-3 | 13 | TRBV30 | CAWSAPSTDTQYF
many | TRBJ2-3 | 15 | TRBV18 | CASSPGLAGPDTQYF
few | TRBJ2-3 | 16 | TRBV7-9 | CASSFDRRTSTDTQYF
many | TRBJ1-2 | 15 | TRBV19 | CASSIMSGNNYGYTF
once | TRBJ2-7 | 16 | TRBV5-1 | CASSLDPTPSPYEQYF
many | TRBJ2-7 | 14 | TRBV7-8 | CASSPQDGSYEQYF
NA | TRBJ2-5 | 11 | TRBV24-1 | CATSDVVTQYF
few | TRBJ1-5 | 13 | TRBV3-1 | CASSQGPGQPQHF
NA | TRBJ2-7 | 15 | TRBV29-1 | CSVELERDNSYEQYF
once | TRBJ2-2 | 13 | TRBV7-9 | CASSRGGGGELFF
NA | TRBJ2-7 | 14 | TRBV27 | CASSLKGFTYEQYF
few | TRBJ1-1 | 13 | TRBV27 | CASTSGLRTEAFF
NA | TRBJ2-5 | 14 | TRBV11-2 | CASSQGQNQETQYF
NA | TRBJ2-1 | 18 | TRBV6-5 | CASSQLAGGQSSYNEQFF
NA | TRBJ2-7 | 19 | TRBV20-1 | CGARALSGTSGGLSYEQYF
few | TRBJ2-7 | 13 | TRBV28 | CASSPMRSYEQYF
few | TRBJ2-5 | 15 | TRBV7-2 | CASSLEGTLQETQYF
NA | TRBJ2-3 | 12 | TRBV2 | CASSEDWDTQYF
NA | TRBJ2-5 | 13 | TRBV7-4 | CASSLVLPETQYF
NA | TRBJ2-7 | 12 | TRBV7-9 | CASSLERGEQYF
few | TRBJ1-1 | 11 | TRBV27 | CASTLGGEAFF
many | TRBJ2-1 | 14 | TRBV7-9 | CASSPGQIYNEQFF
many | TRBJ1-1 | 16 | TRBV2 | CASSNSDREGVTEAFF
many | TRBJ2-2 | 12 | TRBV11-2 | CAFGGNTGELFF
NA | TRBJ2-2 | 14 | TRBV6-5 | CASRPGQFTGELFF
few | TRBJ2-2 | 13 | TRBV9 | CASSFGTVGELFF
NA | TRBJ1-1 | 13 | TRBV19 | CASSISLFTEAFF
few | TRBJ2-3 | 16 | TRBV5-6 | CASSLFARRHTDTQYF
few | TRBJ2-1 | 15 | TRBV11-3 | CASSFGRGALNEQFF
many | TRBJ2-4 | 19 | TRBV15 | CATRDLSSGGPQGRNIQYF
NA | TRBJ1-5 | 14 | TRBV4-1 | CASSQETVDQPQHF
many | TRBJ1-1 | 17 | TRBV6-1 | CASSEGRYSGPNTEAFF
NA | TRBJ2-3 | 16 | TRBV6-5 | CASSPDGGVGTDTQYF
NA | TRBJ2-1 | 17 | TRBV12-3/TRBV12-4 | CASSLKGRRGTYNEQFF
NA | TRBJ2-7 | 14 | TRBV6-1 | CASSEALRGNEQYF
NA | TRBJ2-7 | 14 | TRBV7-9 | CASSIKTAPLEQYF